This TCR beta chain was captured by sequencing in a study of cytomegalovirus exposure and HLA in healthy donors. This CDR3 has 15 residues. Trimming pared 1 base from V and 9 bases from J, leaving 13 bases between. In germline, CDR1 is MGHRA, CDR2 YSYEKL. Vbeta (60) and Jbeta (13) primers were used in the PCR. Libraries were prepared by immunoSEQ multiplex PCR; TCRdb keeps only in-frame clonotypes and omits some of them. This sample's clone table lists around 100,000 clones. The rearrangement joins TRBV4-1 to TRBJ1-6, with D possibly being TRBD1 (5 bases). Material: PBMCs. The source is a man aged 50-59 years in good health and CMV-seronegative. CDR3 nucleotides: TGCGCCAGCAGCCAAGTCCAGGGAATGAGTTCACCCCTCCACTTT. Translating it yields CASSQVQGMSSPLHF.